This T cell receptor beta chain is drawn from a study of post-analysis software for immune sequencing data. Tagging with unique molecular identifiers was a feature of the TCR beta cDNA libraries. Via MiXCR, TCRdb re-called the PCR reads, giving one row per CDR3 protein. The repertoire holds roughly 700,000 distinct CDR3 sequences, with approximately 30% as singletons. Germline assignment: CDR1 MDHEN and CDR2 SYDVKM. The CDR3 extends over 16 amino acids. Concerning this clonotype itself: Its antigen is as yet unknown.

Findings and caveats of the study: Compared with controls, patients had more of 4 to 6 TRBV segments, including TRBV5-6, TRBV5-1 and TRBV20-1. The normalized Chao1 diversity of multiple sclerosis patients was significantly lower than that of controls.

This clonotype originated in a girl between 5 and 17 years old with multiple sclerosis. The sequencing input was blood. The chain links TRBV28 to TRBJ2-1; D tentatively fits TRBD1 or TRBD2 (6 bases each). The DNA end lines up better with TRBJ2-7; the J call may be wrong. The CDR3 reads CASSSYGGRRDNEQYF. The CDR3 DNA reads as TGTGCCAGCAGTTCGTACGGGGGTCGTCGGGACAATGAGCAGTACTTC.